The 7 T cell receptor beta chains below come from one sample, sequenced in a study of regulatory T cells in long-lasting Graves disease (dated by TCRdb to the early 2020s). Receptor libraries were prepared by multiplex PCR. This sample was sequenced with an Illumina HiSeq 4000. TCR beta libraries were built with iRepertoire HTBI primers and Arm-PCR amplification of CDR3 regions. TCRdb passed the public sequencing reads through fastp at Q25 and MiXCR, retaining productive beta sequences. Under each unique CDR3 protein, matching rows form one entry showing the most common genes and DNA. This sample gives a few hundred thousand distinct CDR3 sequences in total; roughly 15% of them show up just once. The ten largest clonotypes hold about a sixth of the sample. The time point label on this specimen signifies: newly diagnosed GD, antithyroid drugs for less than 3 months. For both TCR sequencing and RNA sequencing, RNA was extracted from PBMCs using TRIzol.

This sample also appeared in a second study, on T cells in Graves' hyperthyroidism and ophthalmopathy.

The sequencing used peripheral blood mononuclear cells (PBMCs), collected at new diagnosis, from a patient treated with antithyroid drugs. These receptors were collected from a woman aged 45-60 years with Graves disease. Donor details come from another sample of the same person, matched by shared clones.

At least ten counts were recorded for this clonotype. The chain joins TRBV6-9 to TRBJ2-1; 13 nucleotides agree with TRBD2. The CDR3 contains 15 residues. Germline lookup yields CDR1 MNHGY and CDR2 SVAAGI. With V trimmed by 3 bases and J by 9 bases, 5 bases remained unmatched. CDR3 region: CASSYFGLAGVEQFF. In nucleotides, the CDR3 is TGTGCCAGCAGTTACTTCGGACTAGCGGGAGTTGAGCAGTTCTTC.

This clonotype has a handful of counts. This chain uses TRBV28 with TRBJ1-1; D is uncertain. The CDR3 extends over 16 amino acids. The germline V gene has CDR1 MDHEN and CDR2 SYDVKM. Trimming removed 5 bases from V and 9 bases from J, with 25 bases in between. CDR3 DNA: TGTGCCAGCAGTGCCGCAAGATTTACAGAAAAGGGTCAAGCTTTCTTT. Translated, it gives CASSAARFTEKGQAFF.

This clonotype appeared a few times. The chain is built from TRBV19 and TRBJ2-5, with 7 nucleotides matching TRBD2. V was clipped by 3 bases and J by 1 base; unmatched bases: 8. CDR3 size: 16 residues. Germline V gene data show CDR1 as LNHDA and CDR2 as SQIVND (reference sequence). CDR3 nucleotides: TGTGCCAGTAGTATGACGGCGGGAGCGGTCCAAGAGACCCAGTACTTC. Amino acids: CASSMTAGAVQETQYF.

This clonotype was seen only a few times. This rearrangement joins TRBV29-1 to TRBJ2-2, with 16 nucleotides matching TRBD2. J was trimmed by 4 bases and V by 1 base; bases with no gene match: 6. Germline values: CDR1 SQVTM, CDR2 ANQGSEA. The CDR3 contains 18 residues. The CDR3 loop reads CSVEGGTSGRAATGELFF. Written as DNA, the CDR3 is TGCAGCGTTGAAGGGGGGACTAGCGGGAGGGCTGCCACCGGGGAGCTGTTTTTT.

This clonotype was seen repeatedly, ten times or more. The chain carries TRBV12-3 or TRBV12-4 and TRBJ1-1, with TRBD1 identical over 8 bases. This CDR3 contains 16 residues. With 5 bases clipped from V and 3 bases from J, the junction kept 11 bases outside the gene matches. CDR3 in amino acids: CASSTGTGKRDTEAFF. The CDR3 nucleotides read TGTGCCAGCAGTACCGGGACAGGAAAAAGGGACACTGAAGCTTTCTTT.

The table lists this clonotype with many counts. The genes are TRBV2 and TRBJ2-3; no clear D. Trimming took off 1 base at V and 5 bases at J, with 1 base between the two ends. The CDR3 consists of 11 residues. Germline V lookup: CDR1 SNHLY, CDR2 FYNNEI. The CDR3 sequence: CASSEEDTQYF. CDR3 coding DNA: TGTGCCAGCAGTGAAGAAGATACGCAGTATTTT.

This clonotype was observed many times. This chain connects TRBV6-2 or TRBV6-3 to TRBJ2-3; 12 bases map to TRBD2. Per the germline V gene, CDR1 is MNHEY and CDR2 is SVGEGT. The V and J ends lost 4 bases and 1 base, in that order; junction bases with no gene match: 3. The CDR3 is made up of 16 amino acids. The CDR3 DNA follows: TGTGCCAGCAGTTCGAGACTAGCGGGAGGCACAGATACGCAGTATTTT. Protein sequence: CASSSRLAGGTDTQYF.